One and the same sample provided the 25 T cell receptor beta chains below, sequenced in a study of post-analysis software for immune sequencing data. Their antigens are not known. Unique molecular identifiers were present in the TCR beta cDNA libraries. One entry per CDR3 protein results from TCRdb running MiXCR on the PCR reads. The data contain about half a million distinct CDR3 sequences, 34% of them singletons. Broader study findings: Five TRBV segments were significantly more frequent in patients than in controls. TRBV5-6, TRBV5-1 and TRBV20-1 were among these segments.

The sample consisted of blood. The receptors stem from a girl aged 2 to 17 with multiple sclerosis.

This clonotype occurred a few times. This chain joins TRBV29-1 and TRBJ2-1; possibly TRBD1 for D (5 bases). V lost 2 bases to trimming and J lost 7 bases, with 9 bases between them. CDR1 is SQVTM and CDR2 is ANQGSEA in the germline V gene. CDR3 length: 12 residues. The CDR3 is CSVERGGNEQFF. The CDR3 bases are TGCAGCGTTGAAAGGGGTGGGAATGAGCAGTTCTTC.

The CDR3 nucleotides read TGTGCCAGCAGTTCCATCTTAGAGGCCTGGGCAGAGACCCAGTACTTC. Protein product: CASSSILEAWAETQYF. The chain employs TRBV12-3 or TRBV12-4 and TRBJ2-5; D is undetermined. The V gene lost 4 bases and the J gene lost 4 bases, with 19 bases spanning the gap. This CDR3 spans 16 amino acids.

This clonotype was detected a few times. The chain's CDR3 is CASSGNAGHGKLFF. The CDR3 DNA reads TGTGCCAGCAGTGGGAATGCGGGGCACGGAAAACTGTTTTTT. The chain links TRBV25-1 to TRBJ1-4, with a weak D call TRBD1 (5 bases). This CDR3 is built from 14 residues. Per germline, CDR1 MGHDK and CDR2 SYGVNS. The V gene lost 4 bases and the J gene lost 10 bases, with 16 bases spanning the gap.

V gene TRBV5-1 combines with J gene TRBJ2-3, with 7 bases identical to TRBD2. This CDR3 has 16 residues. J gave up 3 bases and V 4 bases, and 11 bases lay outside the gene matches. The V gene's germline CDR1 is SGHRS and CDR2 YFSETQ. CDR3 DNA: TGCGCCAGCAGCGCGGCTGCTGCGGGGGTGACAGATACGCAGTATTTT. Translated, it gives CASSAAAAGVTDTQYF. The full variable domain, with the rest looked up from reference TRBV5-1 and TRBJ2-3, is KAGVTQTPRYLIKTRGQQVTLSCSPISGHRSVSWYQQTPGQGLQFLFEYFSETQRNKGNFPGRFSGRQFSNSRSEMNVSTLELGDSALYLCASSAAAAGVTDTQYFGPGTRLTVL.

This clonotype was detected only a few times. The chain employs TRBV29-1 and TRBJ1-1; D is perhaps TRBD1 (6 bases). Germline assignment: CDR1 SQVTM and CDR2 ANQGSEA. The CDR3 spans 11 residues. V lost 5 bases to trimming and J lost 6 bases, with 10 bases between them. The DNA for the CDR3 is TGCAGCGTTAACAGGGCGTCTGAAGCTTTCTTT. Encoded protein: CSVNRASEAFF.

The chain joins TRBV24-1 to TRBJ1-2; the D is unclear. V was trimmed by 10 bases and J by 3 bases, leaving 11 bases between them. Germline CDR1 is KGHDR and CDR2 is SFDVKD. CDR3 size: 12 residues. In DNA, the CDR3 is TGTGCCACTTATGGCAGTGACTATGGCTACACCTTC. Translation: CATYGSDYGYTF.

Ten or more counts support this clonotype. This chain uses TRBV3-1 with TRBJ2-7; 7 nucleotides line up with TRBD1. The V gene's germline CDR1 is LGHDT and CDR2 YNNKEL (reference sequence). The CDR3 runs 11 residues. The V and J ends lost 6 bases and 7 bases, in that order; junction bases with no gene match: 3. CDR3 sequence reads: CASRTGYEQYF. CDR3 sequence (DNA): TGTGCCAGCAGGACAGGGTATGAGCAGTACTTC.

The table lists this clonotype with a count of one. The CDR3 bases are TGTGCCAGCTCACCAAGGGCAGATCACACTAACTATGGCTACACCTTC. It codes for CASSPRADHTNYGYTF. V usage is TRBV18 and J usage is TRBJ1-2; D unresolved. The CDR3 sequence is 16 residues long. The germline V gene encodes CDR1 KGHSH and CDR2 LQKENI. V was clipped by 2 bases and J by 0 bases, with 13 bases between them.

V gene TRBV4-1 combines with J gene TRBJ1-4; perhaps TRBD1 as D (5 bases). CDR1 is MGHRA, CDR2 YSYEKL, per germline. Trimming took 4 bases from V and 14 from J, leaving 14 bases between them. There are 12 residues in the CDR3. This CDR3 reads CASSPREDWLFF. The CDR3 bases are TGCGCCAGCAGCCCCAGGGAGGACTGGCTGTTTTTT.

The rearrangement uses TRBV6-5 and TRBJ2-7, with 9 bases that match TRBD1. Trimming cost V 2 bases and J 6 bases; bases outside gene matches: 8. This CDR3 has 15 amino acids. In germline, CDR1 is MNHEY, CDR2 SVGAGI. The DNA of the CDR3 is TGTGCCAGCAGTTACCTTCCGGGACAGGGTTCCGAGCAGTACTTC. Residues: CASSYLPGQGSEQYF.

This chain links TRBV3-1 with TRBJ2-7; no clear D gene. Trimming shortened V by 1 base and J by 1 base, and 5 bases separated the two germline ends. The CDR3 sequence is 13 residues long. Germline V CDR1 and CDR2: LGHDT, YNNKEL (reference sequence). The CDR3 DNA reads TGTGCCAGCAGCCAAGTTCCGTCCTACGAGCAGTACTTC. It specifies CASSQVPSYEQYF.

This clonotype was seen more than once but under ten times. The rearrangement uses TRBV5-6 and TRBJ2-4; 7 bases are a match to TRBD2. The J call may be incorrect, as the DNA end agrees better with TRBJ2-7. Germline CDR1 and CDR2: SGHDT and YYEEEE. The CDR3 spans 14 residues. CDR3 protein: CASTPGGGYYEQYF. CDR3 DNA: TGTGCCAGCACCCCGGGGGGAGGGTACTACGAGCAGTACTTC.

This clonotype was found a few times. The V call is TRBV6-6, the J call TRBJ2-1; TRBD2 matches at 10 bases. The CDR3 contains 15 residues. Trimming took 0 bases from V and 8 from J; bases not matched to a gene: 4. Germline-derived CDR1 and CDR2 are MNHNY and SVGAGI (reference sequence). CDR3 coding DNA: TGTGCCAGCAGTTACTCGAGCGGGGGGGCTGATGAGCAGTTCTTC. This sequence encodes CASSYSSGGADEQFF.

The chain joins TRBV11-2 to TRBJ2-1; 9 bases match TRBD2. The CDR3 totals 15 residues. Germline trimming cut 0 bases from V and 9 bases from J; bases unmatched to any gene: 6. Germline assignment: CDR1 SGHAT and CDR2 FQNNGV. The CDR3 is CASSLERGGLGEQFF. The CDR3 bases are TGTGCCAGCAGCTTAGAGCGGGGGGGCCTTGGTGAGCAGTTCTTC.

This clonotype was detected a few times. V gene TRBV11-2 combines with J gene TRBJ2-7, with TRBD2 matching 14 bases. The tail of the sequence fits TRBJ2-5 better, so the J call may be wrong. This CDR3 has 16 residues. Germline V gene sequence: CDR1 SGHAT, CDR2 FQNNGV. DNA of the CDR3: TGTGCCAGCAGCTTAGTCAGACTAGCGGGGGGGGAGACCCAGTACTTC. Its protein is CASSLVRLAGGETQYF.

This clonotype has just a few counts. Here the CDR3 DNA reads TGTGCCAGCAGCCGAGAGATCGGTCAGCCCCAGCATTTT. Translated: CASSREIGQPQHF. The chain has TRBV6-1 and TRBJ1-5; no clear D. This CDR3 is built from 13 residues. Germline V gives CDR1 MNHNS, CDR2 SASEGT. With 6 bases removed from V and 6 bases from J, the gap between germline ends came to 12 bases.

This clonotype was seen more than once but under ten times. The genes are TRBV10-3 and TRBJ2-1; 7 nucleotides align to TRBD1. Germline loops: CDR1 ENHRY, CDR2 SYGVKD. This CDR3 comprises 13 residues. After removal of 6 bases from V and 8 bases from J, the junction contained 7 bases not matched to a gene. CDR3 coding DNA: TGTGCCATCAGCCTGGGACAGATCGATGAGCAGTTCTTC. Translation gives CAISLGQIDEQFF.

The genes are TRBV5-1 and TRBJ2-6; no reliable D call. The V gene's germline CDR1 is SGHRS and CDR2 YFSETQ. CDR3 size: 12 residues. Trimming stripped 7 bases from V and 0 bases from J, with 2 bases between. In nucleotides, the CDR3 is TGCGCCAGCCTCTCTGGGGCCAACGTCCTGACTTTC. Protein sequence: CASLSGANVLTF.

The gene calls are TRBV9 and TRBJ1-4; 7 bases are a match to TRBD1. The CDR3 sequence is 14 residues long. After removal of 0 bases from V and 7 bases from J, the junction contained 3 bases not matched to a gene. The germline V gene has CDR1 SGDLS and CDR2 YYNGEE. CDR3 loop: CASSVGAGGEKLFF. As DNA, the CDR3 is TGTGCCAGCAGCGTAGGGGCAGGGGGTGAAAAACTGTTTTTT.

The chain carries TRBV15 and TRBJ1-5; perhaps TRBD1 as D (6 bases). The germline V gene encodes CDR1 LNHNV and CDR2 YYDKDF (reference sequence). Trimming stripped 0 bases from V and 1 base from J, with 19 bases between. This CDR3 has 19 residues. The CDR3 DNA is TGTGCCACCAGCAGAGAAAAGTGGGAGGCAGGGGAGAGCAATCAGCCCCAGCATTTT. Translation gives CATSREKWEAGESNQPQHF.

The chain has TRBV11-2 and TRBJ2-1; the match to TRBD2 covers 11 bases. Trimming took 1 base from V and 2 from J; bases not matched to a gene: 4. CDR3 size: 17 residues. Germline values: CDR1 SGHAT, CDR2 FQNNGV. CDR3 amino acids: CASSLGVSGGAYNEQFF. CDR3 nucleotide sequence: TGTGCCAGCAGCTTAGGGGTTAGCGGGGGGGCCTACAATGAGCAGTTCTTC.

This clonotype has more than one count but fewer than ten. The V gene is TRBV4-1, the J gene TRBJ2-5; 7 bases match TRBD1. The germline CDR1 and CDR2 sequences are MGHRA and YSYEKL. The CDR3 length is 16 residues. The V segment lost 1 base and the J segment 5 bases; nucleotides outside the gene matches: 10. The CDR3, as DNA: TGCGCCAGCAGCCAAGGGAGAGAGGGGGCCCGGGAGACCCAGTACTTC. Translating it yields CASSQGREGARETQYF.

The chain recombines TRBV6-5 with TRBJ2-7; a possible D gene is TRBD1 (5 bases). CDR3 length equals 15 residues. Per germline, CDR1 MNHEY and CDR2 SVGAGI. The V gene lost 0 bases and the J gene lost 2 bases, with 11 bases spanning the gap. The CDR3 loop is CASSYSMVGAYEQYF. The CDR3 nucleotides read TGTGCCAGCAGTTACTCGATGGTAGGGGCCTACGAGCAGTACTTC.

Only one count was recorded for this clonotype. The V and J genes are TRBV18 and TRBJ2-5; TRBD2 might be the D (5 bases). Germline V lookup: CDR1 KGHSH, CDR2 LQKENI. The CDR3 loop spans 14 amino acids. V dropped 2 bases and J dropped 5 bases, with 12 bases sitting between them. This chain's CDR3 is CASSPTRQAETQYF. The CDR3 DNA reads as TGTGCCAGCTCACCAACTAGGCAGGCGGAGACCCAGTACTTC.

This clonotype has just a few counts. The chain has TRBV29-1 and TRBJ2-3, with 8 bases lining up with TRBD2. Per the germline V gene, CDR1 is SQVTM and CDR2 is ANQGSEA. Unmatched junction bases numbered 11, after V lost 3 bases and J lost 6 bases. There are 15 residues in the CDR3. Written as DNA, the CDR3 is TGCAGCGTTGAGGTTTCGAAGCGGGGGAGGGATACGCAGTATTTT. It is translated as CSVEVSKRGRDTQYF.